The 16 T cell receptor beta chains below come from one sample, sequenced in a study of OX40 agonist ivuxolimab in advanced cancers. TCRdb's copy holds only in-frame clones and misses some; the assay was immunoSEQ multiplex PCR. The sample records 35,000 to 50,000 clones, roughly 90% being singletons. The material was CD4+ or CD8+ T cells sorted from blood, obtained in a trial of the OX40 agonist ivuxolimab. The receptors were gathered from an adult with an advanced solid tumor such as melanoma, head and neck, liver or kidney cancer.

V and J are TRBV11-2 and TRBJ2-2; D unresolved. Germline values: CDR1 SGHAT, CDR2 FQNNGV. The CDR3 runs to 12 residues. Deletions cut 2 bases from V and 6 bases from J, with 4 bases between. Here the CDR3 reads CASSLRSGELFF. The DNA of the CDR3 is TGTGCCAGCAGCTTAAGATCCGGGGAGCTGTTTTTT.

The genes are TRBV7-3 and TRBJ2-7; D is uncertain. V gave up 5 bases and J gave up 6 bases, with 14 bases separating them. The CDR3 length is 13 residues. Germline assignment: CDR1 SGHTA and CDR2 FQGTGA. The CDR3 DNA sequence: TGTGCCAGCAGCCGGCCGGAGAGGTCCGAGCAGTACGTC. It is translated as CASSRPERSEQYV.

CDR3 in DNA: TGTGCCAGCAGCTTCCCAACGACGGAGGGGTACGATGAAAAACTGTTTTTT. Its protein is CASSFPTTEGYDEKLFF. The V call is TRBV7-8, the J call TRBJ1-4; perhaps TRBD1 as D (5 bases). Germline V lookup: CDR1 SGHVS, CDR2 FQNEAQ. V gave up 3 bases and J gave up 6 bases, with 20 bases separating them. The CDR3 extends over 17 amino acids.

This chain links TRBV5-1 with TRBJ1-2; 8 nucleotides align to TRBD1. There are 16 residues in the CDR3. The V gene's germline CDR1 is SGHRS and CDR2 YFSETQ. V shed 4 bases and J 5 bases; nucleotides not matched to a gene: 13. CDR3: CASSAGQGRNSYGYTF. CDR3 DNA: TGCGCCAGCAGCGCCGGACAGGGTCGGAACTCTTATGGCTACACCTTC.

This clone came up a few times. The J gene is TRBJ1-6, the V gene TRBV5-1; D ambiguous. V lost 0 bases and J lost 9, with 7 bases in between. CDR1 and CDR2 from the germline V gene are SGHRS and YFSETQ. This CDR3 region has 13 residues. CDR3 loop: CASSLDKGSPLHF. Here the CDR3 DNA reads TGCGCCAGCAGCTTGGATAAGGGTTCACCCCTCCACTTT.

The rearrangement joins TRBV10-3 to TRBJ2-7; 9 bases are shared with TRBD1. The CDR3 totals 14 residues. Germline V lookup: CDR1 ENHRY, CDR2 SYGVKD. The ends lost 2 bases at V and 8 bases at J; junction bases unmatched: 7. The CDR3 bases are TGTGCCATCAGTGAGGGGACAGGGTCATTGAAGCAGTACTTC. Translation gives CAISEGTGSLKQYF.

This rearrangement joins TRBV2 to TRBJ2-2, with D unclear. The CDR3 is made up of 16 amino acids. Germline CDR1 reads SNHLY; CDR2 reads FYNNEI. V lost 7 bases and J 5 bases, leaving 20 bases between the germline ends. CDR3 DNA sequence: TGTGCCAGCATTCGATTGGGTGATCGGCGAACCGGGGAGCTGTTTTTT. Its protein is CASIRLGDRRTGELFF.

This chain joins TRBV18 and TRBJ2-2; no definite D call. Germline loops: CDR1 KGHSH, CDR2 LQKENI. The CDR3 spans 15 residues. V was shortened by 3 bases and J by 5 bases, with 13 bases between the two germline ends. The CDR3 sequence: CASSPKAVVTGELFF. In DNA, the CDR3 is TGTGCCAGCTCACCCAAGGCAGTAGTAACCGGGGAGCTGTTTTTT.

This clone is a singleton in its sample. The J gene is TRBJ2-2, the V gene TRBV7-2; D tentatively fits TRBD1 or TRBD2 (7 bases each). Trimming cost V 2 bases and J 5 bases, with 15 bases left between them. The CDR3 has 16 residues. Looked up from germline, CDR1 is SGHTA and CDR2 is FQGNSA. The CDR3 sequence: CASSLSGTVVTGELFF. In nucleotides, the CDR3 is TGTGCCAGCAGCTTAAGCGGGACAGTAGTAACCGGGGAGCTGTTTTTT.

The chain carries TRBV30 and TRBJ2-1; 7 bases match TRBD1. From germline, CDR1 is GTSNPN and CDR2 SVGIG (reference sequence). This CDR3 has 12 amino acids. With V trimmed by 3 bases and J by 9 bases, 5 bases remained unmatched. The CDR3 sequence is CAWSISGGEQFF. CDR3 nucleotide sequence: TGTGCCTGGAGCATCTCAGGGGGTGAGCAGTTCTTC.

The CDR3 sequence: CASSLESYEQYF. Written as DNA, the CDR3 is TGTGCCAGCAGCTTAGAGTCCTACGAGCAGTACTTC. The chain recombines TRBV7-9 with TRBJ2-7; D is ambiguous. The CDR3 runs to 12 residues. V shed 1 base and J shed 1 base, with 2 bases lying between them. The V gene's germline CDR1 is SEHNR and CDR2 FQNEAQ (reference sequence).

The J gene is TRBJ2-3, the V gene TRBV7-2; TRBD2 aligns across 7 bases. After removal of 5 bases from V and 5 bases from J, the junction contained 10 bases not matched to a gene. This CDR3 comprises 15 residues. Germline assignment: CDR1 SGHTA and CDR2 FQGNSA. The CDR3 spells CASSPSGGALDTQYF. CDR3 in DNA: TGTGCCAGCAGCCCTTCGGGGGGAGCGTTAGATACGCAGTATTTT.

This clone was detected a few times. The chain has TRBV7-9 and TRBJ1-4, with D uncertain. V was cut by 5 bases and J by 4 bases, with 2 bases left in between. The CDR3 is 11 residues long. The germline gives CDR1 SEHNR, CDR2 FQNEAQ (reference sequence). The CDR3 loop is CASSLNEKLFF. The CDR3 DNA reads as TGTGCCAGCAGCCTTAATGAAAAACTGTTTTTT. Complete variable domain (other parts from reference TRBV7-9 and TRBJ1-4): DTGVSQNPRHKITKRGQNVTFRCDPISEHNRLYWYRQTLGQGPEFLTYFQNEAQLEKSRLLSDRFSAERPKGSFSTLEIQRTEQGDSAMYLCASSLNEKLFFGSGTQLSVL.

This clone was observed a few times. The V and J genes are TRBV14 and TRBJ1-2, with D unclear. The CDR3 runs 12 residues. Germline CDR1 is SGHDN and CDR2 is FVKESK. The V gene lost 4 bases and the J gene lost 4 bases, with 7 bases spanning the gap. CDR3 DNA: TGTGCCAGCAGCCCCCTCCTCTATGGCTACACCTTC. It yields the protein CASSPLLYGYTF.

This clone was picked up one time. This chain links TRBV30 with TRBJ2-7, with 7 positions matching TRBD2. Trimming removed 0 bases from V and 0 bases from J; junction bases left unmatched: 5. CDR1 and CDR2 from the germline V gene are GTSNPN and SVGIG (reference sequence). CDR3 length: 15 amino acids. CDR3 DNA sequence: TGTGCCTGGAGTGTACCGGGGGGATACTCCTACGAGCAGTACTTC. Protein product: CAWSVPGGYSYEQYF. Variable domain in full (rest from reference TRBV30 and TRBJ2-7): SQTIHQWPATLVQPVGSPLSLECTVEGTSNPNLYWYRQAAGRGLQLLFYSVGIGQISSEVPQNLSASRPQDRQFILSSKKLLLSDSGFYLCAWSVPGGYSYEQYFGPGTRLTVT.

The chain couples TRBV28 to TRBJ2-2; D possibly corresponds to TRBD1 (6 bases). Germline values: CDR1 MDHEN, CDR2 SYDVKM. The CDR3 has 15 amino acids. V was trimmed by 5 bases and J by 5 bases, leaving 15 bases between them. CDR3 residues: CASSRDTGGTGELFF. CDR3 bases: TGTGCCAGCAGTCGGGACACAGGTGGGACCGGGGAGCTGTTTTTT.